The rows below give T cell receptor beta chains drawn from one sample of a study of blood T cell repertoires in COVID-19. Measured with immunoSEQ multiplex PCR; TCRdb has only the in-frame clones, and not every one. The table lists some 200,000 clones, about 87% of them singletons. The sample taken for sequencing was peripheral blood. These receptors were collected from a woman aged 70 to 79 with COVID-19, enrolled during active disease. The CDR3 runs from the conserved cysteine through the conserved F or W. Each record gives: D gene, clone size, V gene, J gene, CDR3 DNA, CDR3 protein. D genes are given only for firm matches. A clone size is listed for some rows: how often the clone was seen (once, few, many), or a class if it is expanded.

d_gene: TRBD1
abundance: -
v_gene: TRBV5-1
j_gene: TRBJ2-7
CDR3nt: TGCGCCAGCAGCTTGGACAGGGGCGTCGAGCAGTACTTC
CDR3aa: CASSLDRGVEQYF

d_gene: TRBD1
abundance: few
v_gene: TRBV9
j_gene: TRBJ2-7
CDR3nt: TGTGCCAGCAGCGGAGTAGGGGGCCTGGTCGACGAGCAGTACTTC
CDR3aa: CASSGVGGLVDEQYF

d_gene: -
abundance: -
v_gene: TRBV4-2
j_gene: TRBJ1-4
CDR3nt: TGTGCCAGCAGCCAAGTAGGGGCGCAAGGTAATGAAAAACTGTTTTTT
CDR3aa: CASSQVGAQGNEKLFF

d_gene: -
abundance: once
v_gene: TRBV3-1/TRBV3-2
j_gene: TRBJ2-2
CDR3nt: TGTGCCAGCAGCCCAAGGGGACAGAACACCGGGGAGCTGTTTTTT
CDR3aa: CASSPRGQNTGELFF

d_gene: -
abundance: -
v_gene: TRBV7-2
j_gene: TRBJ1-3
CDR3nt: TGTGCCAGCAGCTTAGGCGTAGGGGCGCTCTCTGGAAACACCATATATTTT
CDR3aa: CASSLGVGALSGNTIYF

d_gene: TRBD2
abundance: once
v_gene: TRBV3-1/TRBV3-2
j_gene: TRBJ2-5
CDR3nt: TGTGCCAGCAGCCAACCCAGACTAGCGAGAGAGACCCAGTACTTC
CDR3aa: CASSQPRLARETQYF

d_gene: -
abundance: -
v_gene: TRBV3-1/TRBV3-2
j_gene: TRBJ2-5
CDR3nt: TGTGCCAGCAGCCAAGATCACAGCCAAGAGACCCAGTACTTC
CDR3aa: CASSQDHSQETQYF

d_gene: TRBD1
abundance: -
v_gene: TRBV18
j_gene: TRBJ1-2
CDR3nt: TGTGCCAGCTCTGGGACAGGGGAAGGCTACACCTTC
CDR3aa: CASSGTGEGYTF

d_gene: TRBD2
abundance: -
v_gene: TRBV7-2
j_gene: TRBJ2-7
CDR3nt: TGTGCCAGCAGCTTAGCGGGAGCGGGAGAGCAGTACTTC
CDR3aa: CASSLAGAGEQYF

d_gene: TRBD2
abundance: -
v_gene: TRBV28
j_gene: TRBJ2-5
CDR3nt: TGTGCCAGCACCACAACCAAGGGACTAGCGTTACAAGAGACCCAGTACTTC
CDR3aa: CASTTTKGLALQETQYF

d_gene: TRBD2
abundance: -
v_gene: TRBV25-1
j_gene: TRBJ2-7
CDR3nt: TGTGCCAGCAGTAGGCCCGCGGGAGGCAGGTACGAGCAGTACTTC
CDR3aa: CASSRPAGGRYEQYF